This TCR beta chain originates from a study of T cells in Graves' hyperthyroidism and ophthalmopathy (dated by TCRdb to between 2019 and 2020). About the study as a whole: Peripheral blood samples were taken at initial diagnosis, before any treatment was given. To identify TCR V-J signatures that set the groups apart, the researchers used a discovery cohort of 90 to 100 patients, made up of fewer than 50 with Graves' ophthalmopathy and 55 to 65 with stable Graves' hyperthyroidism. Whether ophthalmopathy could be predicted prospectively was tested in an independent validation cohort made up of 18 hyperthyroidism patients plus 17 patients who later progressed to ophthalmopathy. The roughly 100 discovery patients were divided at random into training and test sets in a 7:3 ratio. Thyroid tissue and blood T-cell repertoires from six Graves' hyperthyroidism patients were also compared in the study. Once sampling was done, hyperthyroidism patients were given methimazole at a starting dose of 30 mg daily, whereas ophthalmopathy patients were given high-dose intravenous methylprednisolone. TCR Vbeta CDR3 sequencing of approximately 140 peripheral blood samples (43 ophthalmopathy, over 70 hyperthyroidism and approximately 17 progressor patients) is reported in the paper.

Its CDR3 holds 15 amino acids, cysteine through phenylalanine. Only the CDR3 DNA stays, 45 bases, in frame from base 1. The V end gives up 3 bases and the J end 4 bases, leaving 5 bases in the junction not matched to a gene. For CDR1 and CDR2, the germline V gene lists MDHEN and SYDVKM. Paper-wide results and their limitations: Sample size was not statistically predetermined, and blinding of investigators to group allocation was not performed. Most expanded thyroid clonotypes (frequency above 0.001) were also detected in blood, a finding suggesting that blood repertoires may reflect thyroid immune responses. During validation, the model predicted progression to ophthalmopathy a median of approximately 6 months ahead of onset, with more than 55% sensitivity and 72% to 85% specificity. Ophthalmopathy was separated from stable hyperthyroidism by a 13 V-J signature model, with approximately 86% sensitivity and about 84% specificity obtained in cross-validation and 80%/75% obtained in testing.

Graves' hyperthyroidism was defined as stable when no progression to ophthalmopathy occurred over 18 months of follow-up. Hyperthyroidism patients were aged 18 to 65 years and newly diagnosed, with disease duration of less than 2 months. The study excluded patients with uncontrolled infections, other autoimmune diseases, pregnancy or lactation. Diagnoses were established on the basis of clinical symptoms, serum thyroxine and TRAb, thyroid ultrasound, and orbital computed tomography. PBMCs were isolated from 7.5 to 10 ml of fresh peripheral blood by Ficoll-Paque density gradient centrifugation. Total RNA was extracted using Trizol reagent, and RNA quality was assessed on an Agilent 2100 Bioanalyzer. The TCR beta CDR3 regions were amplified from RNA transcripts. For the first round of RT-PCR on the TCR CDR3, the HTBI primer set was used together with the Qiagen OneStep RT-PCR kit. Libraries were constructed in a second round of multiplex PCR, after which size selection and purification were carried out. Sequencing of the libraries was done on an Illumina HiSeq2000 using paired-end 100 bp reads. As for the authors' bioinformatics: Raw data were processed with SOAPnuke, discarding reads with adapters, uncalled bases, mean Phred below 15, or no exact constant-primer or identifier match. High-quality paired reads were merged with COPE v1.2.5, and unique nucleotide sequences were defined as clonotypes. MiTCR v1.1 was used to align the clonotypes against IMGT TRBV, TRBD and TRBJ reference segments. Only V-J combinations with frequency above 0.0001, covering about 99% of repertoires, were analysed. A TCS score was defined as the ratio between F50 (clonal expansion) and ExV (chaos), using BLOSUM62-based TCRdist between CDR3 peptides within each V-J. Welch's t-statistics and random forest reduced around 550 V-J features to under 15, which were used in a naive Bayes classifier (R e1071). Through fastp at Q25 and MiXCR, TCRdb rebuilt clones from the public reads, retaining in-frame beta chains. CDR3 protein duplicates are merged, each entry listing the most common genes and DNA. TCRdb's processing, not the authors', yielded these V and J calls. The sample records 450,000 to 650,000 distinct CDR3 sequences, around 21% of which are singletons. Jointly, the top ten make up approximately 25% of the sample.

This clonotype has at least ten counts. Its antigen specificity is not known. No base quality values were provided; no much bigger clone lies one nucleotide off. The chain employs TRBV28 and TRBJ2-2; 7 middle bases align to TRBD1. This receptor was obtained from a man between 18 and 35 years old with Graves' hyperthyroidism. Sequenced sample: blood. The CDR3 protein: CASSFRQGFTGELFF. The DNA reads TGTGCCAGCAGTTTTAGACAGGGCTTCACCGGGGAGCTGTTTTTT.